This passage covers 20 T cell receptor beta chains from one sample sequenced in a study of control samples from healthy donors and cancer patients (TCRdb year 2020). Library preparation employed the immunoSEQ multiplex PCR assay. The clones in this table, taken by TCRdb from immuneACCESS, are in-frame only. Not every clone is retained; where verified, under half of the shortfall comes from an unresolved V gene, and the cause of the rest is unknown. The sample has roughly 400,000 clones on record, roughly 90% of them singletons. Around 6.8% of the sample comes from the top ten. The sequencing sample was made of PBMCs. These receptor sequences come from a man aged 40-49 years with head and neck cancer.

Comments on this clone: Other DNA sequences in this specimen translate into the identical CDR3. The CDR3: CASSRGGTGYEQYF. The DNA of the CDR3 is TGTGCCAGCAGTCGGGGGGGGACAGGCTACGAGCAGTACTTC. This chain links TRBV27 with TRBJ2-7; tentatively, D is TRBD1 or TRBD2 (8 bases each). Germline CDR1 is MNHEY and CDR2 is SMNVEV (reference sequence). CDR3 length: 14 residues. Trimming took 5 bases from V and 3 from J, leaving 14 bases between them.

This clone was seen just once. The rearrangement uses TRBV19 and TRBJ1-1; D is ambiguous. The germline V gene encodes CDR1 LNHDA and CDR2 SQIVND (reference sequence). Trimming pared 4 bases from V and 5 bases from J, leaving 11 bases between. The CDR3 has 13 residues. CDR3 DNA sequence: TGTGCCAGTAGTAACCTCTTGGGAACTGAAGCTTTCTTT. It is translated as CASSNLLGTEAFF.

The rearrangement uses TRBV29-1 and TRBJ1-2; 8 bases fit TRBD1. CDR1 and CDR2 from the germline V gene are SQVTM and ANQGSEA. The CDR3 sequence is 11 residues long. V shed 7 bases and J 6 bases; nucleotides not matched to a gene: 4. The CDR3 bases are TGCAGCGGACAACAGGGGGATGGCTACACCTTC. Translated: CSGQQGDGYTF.

The rearrangement uses TRBV28 and TRBJ1-1; the D is unclear. CDR1 and CDR2 (germline): MDHEN, SYDVKM. The V end lost 5 bases, the J end lost 4 bases, and 20 bases lay between the germline ends. The CDR3 covers 16 residues. The CDR3 DNA follows: TGTGCCAGCAGTCCTCCGGGCCCGGAGGTGGGCACTGAAGCTTTCTTT. Encoded protein: CASSPPGPEVGTEAFF.

As regards this clone: Mismatch with germline at one junction end may stem from a read error. The chain has TRBV7-7 and TRBJ2-1; no firm D call. This CDR3 has 17 amino acids. Germline CDR1 is SSHAT and CDR2 is FNYEAQ (reference sequence). The DNA for the CDR3 is TGTGCTAGCAGCTTATCCGGACCGTTAAGCTCCTACAATGAGCAGTTCTTC. The encoded protein is CASSLSGPLSSYNEQFF.

The rearrangement links TRBV2 to TRBJ2-3, with 11 bases aligning to TRBD2. J lost 5 bases, V lost 10 bases, and 8 bases had no gene match. CDR1 is SNHLY and CDR2 is FYNNEI in the germline V gene. The CDR3 is made up of 14 amino acids. CDR3 nucleotides: TGTGCCACTCCACTAGCGGGAGAAGGAGATACGCAGTATTTT. This codes for CATPLAGEGDTQYF.

In its sample, this clone was seen a few times. The V call is TRBV2, the J call TRBJ2-3, with 10 bases identical to TRBD1. Germline-derived CDR1 and CDR2 are SNHLY and FYNNEI. V shed 7 bases, J shed 6 bases, and the junction held 7 bases outside the gene matches. This CDR3 has 14 residues. CDR3 coding DNA: TGTGCCAGCACCTTTAGGACAGGGGGTGATACGCAGTATTTT. Translating gives CASTFRTGGDTQYF.

Regarding this clone: This specimen includes other DNA sequences encoding the same CDR3. The rearrangement links TRBV28 to TRBJ1-1; D is perhaps TRBD1 (5 bases). The CDR3 is 14 amino acids. Germline loops: CDR1 MDHEN, CDR2 SYDVKM. The ends were cut back, 2 bases at V and 3 bases at J, with 10 bases in the middle. CDR3 sequence: CASSLPGVDTEAFF. The CDR3 coding sequence is TGTGCCAGCAGTTTACCGGGGGTGGACACTGAAGCTTTCTTT.

The chain combines TRBV7-9 with TRBJ2-7; D might be TRBD2 (6 bases). The length of the CDR3 is 15 residues. V lost 0 bases and J 7 bases, leaving 16 bases between the germline ends. Germline loops: CDR1 SEHNR, CDR2 FQNEAQ (reference sequence). Here the CDR3 reads CASSLARGPAGEQYF. The CDR3 nucleotides read TGTGCCAGCAGCTTAGCTCGGGGCCCGGCGGGGGAGCAGTACTTC.

J is TRBJ2-2 and V is TRBV28, with 7 bases that match TRBD2. Germline V CDR1 and CDR2: MDHEN, SYDVKM. The CDR3 extends over 15 amino acids. Trimming at V came to 2 bases and at J to 6 bases, leaving 6 bases not matched to a gene. The CDR3 DNA reads as TGTGCCAGCAGTTTAAGCGCGGGAGCGGCCGGGGAGCTGTTTTTT. Amino acid sequence: CASSLSAGAAGELFF.

The chain recombines TRBV5-1 with TRBJ2-2, with TRBD1 as a possible D gene (6 bases). The germline CDR1 and CDR2 sequences are SGHRS and YFSETQ. The CDR3 runs to 15 residues. V was clipped by 1 base and J by 2 bases, with 9 bases between them. The CDR3, as DNA: TGCGCCAGCAGCTTGCAGGGGCTTAACACCGGGGAGCTGTTTTTT. The encoded protein is CASSLQGLNTGELFF.

The chain links TRBV5-1 to TRBJ2-1; D is uncertain. Germline CDR1 SGHRS, CDR2 YFSETQ. The CDR3 has 14 residues. V was shortened by 0 bases and J by 9 bases, with 13 bases between the two germline ends. The CDR3, as DNA: TGCGCCAGCAGCTTGGTGTCCGGAGAAGTTGAGCAGTTCTTC. Translated: CASSLVSGEVEQFF.

The chain joins TRBV24-1 to TRBJ2-1, with 11 bases fitting TRBD2. The J segment lost 6 bases and the V segment lost 3 bases, leaving 3 bases of the junction unmatched. The CDR3 totals 15 residues. The germline gives CDR1 KGHDR, CDR2 SFDVKD. This CDR3 is CATSDPGTSGNEQFF. In DNA form, the CDR3 reads TGTGCCACCAGTGATCCTGGGACTAGCGGCAATGAGCAGTTCTTC.

CDR3 in DNA: TGTGCCAGCAGCTTGGTTCACGTACCAAGCTCCTATAATTCACCCCTCCACTTT. Translation gives CASSLVHVPSSYNSPLHF. The genes are TRBV5-4 and TRBJ1-6; no firm D call. In germline, CDR1 is SGHNT, CDR2 YYREEE (reference sequence). This CDR3 is 18 amino acids long. Trimming shortened V by 0 bases and J by 0 bases, and 13 bases separated the two germline ends.

The chain links TRBV28 to TRBJ1-1, with D uncertain. Per the germline V gene, CDR1 is MDHEN and CDR2 is SYDVKM. The CDR3 is 12 residues long. The V end lost 2 bases, the J end lost 8 bases, and 9 bases lay between the germline ends. The CDR3 here is CASSLAGLEAFF. CDR3 sequence (DNA): TGTGCCAGCAGTTTAGCAGGTTTAGAAGCTTTCTTT.

V gene TRBV30 combines with J gene TRBJ1-5; 9 bases agree with TRBD1. The CDR3 covers 15 residues. Germline CDR1 is GTSNPN and CDR2 is SVGIG (reference sequence). V lost 2 bases to trimming and J lost 5 bases; unmatched junction nucleotides: 7. The CDR3 sequence is CAWSPGTGSHQPQHF. CDR3 sequence (DNA): TGTGCCTGGAGTCCCGGGACAGGGAGTCATCAGCCCCAGCATTTT.

The count of this clone is one. The chain couples TRBV30 to TRBJ1-2, with TRBD1 matching over 8 bases. The junction had 11 bases not matched to a gene; V was cut back by 3 bases and J by 5 bases. Germline V gives CDR1 GTSNPN, CDR2 SVGIG (reference sequence). The CDR3 is made up of 15 amino acids. The CDR3 loop reads CAWRTGPGQAYGYTF. The CDR3 nucleotides read TGTGCCTGGAGAACTGGCCCGGGACAGGCGTATGGCTACACCTTC. Looking up the rest from reference TRBV30 and TRBJ1-2 gives the full variable domain: SQTIHQWPATLVQPVGSPLSLECTVEGTSNPNLYWYRQAAGRGLQLLFYSVGIGQISSEVPQNLSASRPQDRQFILSSKKLLLSDSGFYLCAWRTGPGQAYGYTFGSGTRLTVV.

The V gene is TRBV9, the J gene TRBJ2-2; weak D call: TRBD1 (5 bases). CDR1 is SGDLS and CDR2 is YYNGEE in the germline V gene. V was clipped by 0 bases and J by 6 bases, with 9 bases between them. The CDR3 contains 14 residues. The CDR3 DNA sequence: TGTGCCAGCAGCGTAGCTTTAGGGGCCGGGGAGCTGTTTTTT. This codes for CASSVALGAGELFF. Complete variable domain (other parts from reference TRBV9 and TRBJ2-2): DSGVTQTPKHLITATGQRVTLRCSPRSGDLSVYWYQQSLDQGLQFLIQYYNGEERAKGNILERFSAQQFPDLHSELNLSSLELGDSALYFCASSVALGAGELFFGEGSRLTVL.

CDR3 in amino acids: CASSSSGQGNEQYF. The CDR3 region has the DNA TGTGCCAGCAGTAGCTCGGGACAGGGGAACGAGCAGTACTTC. The chain couples TRBV6-5 to TRBJ2-7; TRBD1 aligns across 10 bases. Looked up from germline, CDR1 is MNHEY and CDR2 is SVGAGI. Trimming removed 5 bases from V and 5 bases from J; junction bases left unmatched: 6. CDR3 size: 14 residues.

V is TRBV2 and J is TRBJ1-1, with a possible D match to TRBD1 (5 bases). Between the trimmed V and J ends, which lost 8 bases and 5 bases, there was a span of 12 bases. CDR3 length equals 12 residues. Germline lookup yields CDR1 SNHLY and CDR2 FYNNEI. The CDR3 DNA sequence: TGTGCCAGCGCCCAGGGCAATACTGAAGCTTTCTTT. Its translation is CASAQGNTEAFF.